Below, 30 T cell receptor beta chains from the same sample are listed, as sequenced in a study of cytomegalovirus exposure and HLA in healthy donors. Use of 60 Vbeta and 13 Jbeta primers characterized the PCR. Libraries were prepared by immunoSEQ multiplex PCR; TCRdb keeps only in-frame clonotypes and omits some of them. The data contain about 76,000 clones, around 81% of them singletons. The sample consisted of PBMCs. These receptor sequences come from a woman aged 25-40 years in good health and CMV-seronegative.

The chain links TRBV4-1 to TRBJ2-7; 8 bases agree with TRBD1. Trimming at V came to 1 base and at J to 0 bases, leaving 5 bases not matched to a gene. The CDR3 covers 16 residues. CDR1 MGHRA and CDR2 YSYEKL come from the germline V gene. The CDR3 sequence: CASSQAADRVSYEQYF. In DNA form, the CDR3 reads TGCGCCAGCAGCCAAGCTGCGGACAGGGTCTCCTACGAGCAGTACTTC.

CDR3 sequence (DNA): TGTGCCAGCAGTGAGCCCGGGACCCAGTACTTC. Amino acid sequence: CASSEPGTQYF. The genes are TRBV2 and TRBJ2-5; D is uncertain. The germline gives CDR1 SNHLY, CDR2 FYNNEI. The CDR3 is 11 residues long. The V end was cut by 3 bases, the J end by 7 bases, with 6 bases between.

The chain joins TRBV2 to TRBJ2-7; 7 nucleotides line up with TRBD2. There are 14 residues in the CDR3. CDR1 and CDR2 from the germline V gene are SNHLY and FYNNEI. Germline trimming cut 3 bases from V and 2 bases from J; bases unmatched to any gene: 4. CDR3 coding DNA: TGTGCCAGCAGTGAGGGGGGGGGTACCTACGAGCAGTACTTC. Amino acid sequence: CASSEGGGTYEQYF.

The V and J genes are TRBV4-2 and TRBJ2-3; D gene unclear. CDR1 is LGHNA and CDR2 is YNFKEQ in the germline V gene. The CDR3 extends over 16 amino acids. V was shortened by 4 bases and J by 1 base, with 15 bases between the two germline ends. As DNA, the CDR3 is TGTGCCAGCAGCCTGTCCTCCGAGAAAGGCACAGATACGCAGTATTTT. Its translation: CASSLSSEKGTDTQYF.

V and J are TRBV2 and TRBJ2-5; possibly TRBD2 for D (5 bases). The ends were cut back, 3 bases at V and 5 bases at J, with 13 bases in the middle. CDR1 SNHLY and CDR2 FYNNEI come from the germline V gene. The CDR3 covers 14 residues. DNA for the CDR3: TGTGCCAGCAGTGACTTCCGTGGCGGGGAGACCCAGTACTTC. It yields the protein CASSDFRGGETQYF.

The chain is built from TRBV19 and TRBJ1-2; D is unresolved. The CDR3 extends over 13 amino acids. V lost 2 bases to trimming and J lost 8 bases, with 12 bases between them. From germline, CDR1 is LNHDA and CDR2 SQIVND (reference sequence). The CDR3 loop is CASSINYRGGYTF. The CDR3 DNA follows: TGTGCCAGTAGTATAAACTACCGAGGGGGCTACACCTTC.

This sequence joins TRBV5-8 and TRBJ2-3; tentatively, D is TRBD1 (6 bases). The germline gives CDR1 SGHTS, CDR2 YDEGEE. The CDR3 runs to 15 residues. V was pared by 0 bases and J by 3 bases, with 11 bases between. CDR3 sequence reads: CASSLAGQGTDTQYF. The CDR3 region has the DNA TGTGCCAGCAGCTTGGCGGGACAAGGGACAGATACGCAGTATTTT.

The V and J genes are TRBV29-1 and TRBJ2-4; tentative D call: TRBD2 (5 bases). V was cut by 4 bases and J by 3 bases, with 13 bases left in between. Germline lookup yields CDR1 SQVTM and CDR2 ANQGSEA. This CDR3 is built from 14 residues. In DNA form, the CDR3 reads TGCAGCGTTGGGGAAGATGGAGGCAAAAACATTCAGTACTTC. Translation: CSVGEDGGKNIQYF.

Here the CDR3 reads CASRTGGNYGYTF. CDR3 DNA: TGTGCCAGCCGGACAGGCGGTAACTATGGCTACACCTTC. This chain connects TRBV28 to TRBJ1-2; 7 bases agree with TRBD1. Per the germline V gene, CDR1 is MDHEN and CDR2 is SYDVKM. Unmatched junction bases numbered 4, after V lost 8 bases and J lost 1 base. The CDR3 runs 13 residues.

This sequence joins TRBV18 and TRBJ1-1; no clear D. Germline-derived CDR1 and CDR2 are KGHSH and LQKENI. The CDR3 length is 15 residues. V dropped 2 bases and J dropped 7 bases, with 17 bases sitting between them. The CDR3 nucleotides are TGTGCCAGCTCACCAAACCCCCAACAGCGGAATGAAGCTTTCTTT. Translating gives CASSPNPQQRNEAFF.

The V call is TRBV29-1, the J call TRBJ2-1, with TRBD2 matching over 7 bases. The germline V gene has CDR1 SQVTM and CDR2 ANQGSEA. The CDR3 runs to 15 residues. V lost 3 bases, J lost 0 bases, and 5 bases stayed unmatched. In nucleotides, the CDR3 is TGCAGCGTTGACGGGGGGAAGAGCTCCTACAATGAGCAGTTCTTC. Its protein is CSVDGGKSSYNEQFF.

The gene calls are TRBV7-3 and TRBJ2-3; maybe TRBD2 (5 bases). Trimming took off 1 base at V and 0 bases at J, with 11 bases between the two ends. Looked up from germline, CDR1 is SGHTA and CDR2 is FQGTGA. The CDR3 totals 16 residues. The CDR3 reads CASSLRLEASTDTQYF. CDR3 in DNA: TGTGCCAGCAGCTTAAGATTGGAGGCTAGCACAGATACGCAGTATTTT.

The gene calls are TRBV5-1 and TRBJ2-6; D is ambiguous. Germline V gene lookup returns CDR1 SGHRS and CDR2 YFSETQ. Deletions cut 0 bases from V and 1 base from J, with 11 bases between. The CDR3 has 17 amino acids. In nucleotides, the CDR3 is TGCGCCAGCAGCTTGGCCCCTGCCGAGTCTGGGGCCAACGTCCTGACTTTC. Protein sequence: CASSLAPAESGANVLTF. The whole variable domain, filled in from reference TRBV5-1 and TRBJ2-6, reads KAGVTQTPRYLIKTRGQQVTLSCSPISGHRSVSWYQQTPGQGLQFLFEYFSETQRNKGNFPGRFSGRQFSNSRSEMNVSTLELGDSALYLCASSLAPAESGANVLTFGAGSRLTVL.

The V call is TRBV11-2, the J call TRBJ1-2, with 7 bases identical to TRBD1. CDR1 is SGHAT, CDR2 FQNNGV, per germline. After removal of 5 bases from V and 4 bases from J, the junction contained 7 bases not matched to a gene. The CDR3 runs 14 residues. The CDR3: CASSLGQQTYGYTF. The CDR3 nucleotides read TGTGCCAGCAGCCTGGGACAGCAAACCTATGGCTACACCTTC.

The CDR3: CATSRDDSRPWSEKLFF. CDR3 nucleotide sequence: TGTGCCACCAGCAGAGACGACTCGCGCCCTTGGAGCGAAAAACTGTTTTTT. V and J are TRBV15 and TRBJ1-4; no firm D call. The CDR3 contains 17 residues. CDR1 LNHNV and CDR2 YYDKDF come from the germline V gene (reference sequence). V lost 0 bases to trimming and J lost 8 bases, with 19 bases between them. Combining the CDR3 with reference TRBV15 and TRBJ1-4 gives the whole variable domain DAMVIQNPRYQVTQFGKPVTLSCSQTLNHNVMYWYQQKSSQAPKLLFHYYDKDFNNEADTPDNFQSRRPNTSFCFLDIRSPGLGDTAMYLCATSRDDSRPWSEKLFFGSGTQLSVL.

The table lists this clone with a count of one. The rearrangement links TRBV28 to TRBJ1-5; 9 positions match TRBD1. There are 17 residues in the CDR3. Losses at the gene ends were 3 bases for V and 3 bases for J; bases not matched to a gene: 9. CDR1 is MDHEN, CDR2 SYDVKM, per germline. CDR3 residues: CASSFPGQGNFNQPQHF. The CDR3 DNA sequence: TGTGCCAGCAGTTTTCCGGGACAGGGTAATTTCAATCAGCCCCAGCATTTT.

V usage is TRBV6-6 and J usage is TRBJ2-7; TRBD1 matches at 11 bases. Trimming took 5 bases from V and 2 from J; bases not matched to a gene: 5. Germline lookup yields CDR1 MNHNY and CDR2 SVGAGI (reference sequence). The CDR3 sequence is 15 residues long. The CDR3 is CASSPGQGATYEQYF. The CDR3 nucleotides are TGTGCCAGCAGTCCCGGACAGGGGGCAACCTACGAGCAGTACTTC.

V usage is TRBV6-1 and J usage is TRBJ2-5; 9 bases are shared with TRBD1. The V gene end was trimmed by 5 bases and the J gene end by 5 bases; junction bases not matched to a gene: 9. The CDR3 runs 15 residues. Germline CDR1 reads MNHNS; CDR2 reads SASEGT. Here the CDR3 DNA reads TGTGCCAGCAGTCCGACCACAGGGGGCGGGGAGACCCAGTACTTC. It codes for CASSPTTGGGETQYF.

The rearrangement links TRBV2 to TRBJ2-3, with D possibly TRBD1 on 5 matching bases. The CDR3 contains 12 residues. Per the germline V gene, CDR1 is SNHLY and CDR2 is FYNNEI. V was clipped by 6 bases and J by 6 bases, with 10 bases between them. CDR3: CASRAGPDTQYF. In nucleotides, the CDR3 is TGTGCCAGCAGGGCAGGGCCCGATACGCAGTATTTT.

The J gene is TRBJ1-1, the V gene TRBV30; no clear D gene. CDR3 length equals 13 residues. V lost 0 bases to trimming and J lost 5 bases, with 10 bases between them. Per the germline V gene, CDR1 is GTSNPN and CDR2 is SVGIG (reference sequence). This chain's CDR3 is CAWSVPLGTEAFF. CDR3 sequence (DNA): TGTGCCTGGAGTGTACCTCTCGGGACTGAAGCTTTCTTT.

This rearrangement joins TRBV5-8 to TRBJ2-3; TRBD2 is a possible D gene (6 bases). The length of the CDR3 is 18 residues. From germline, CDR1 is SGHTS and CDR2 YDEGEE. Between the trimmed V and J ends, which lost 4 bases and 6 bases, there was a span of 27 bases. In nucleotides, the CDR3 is TGTGCCAGCAGCCGTGCTTGGTCATGGGAGGCCAGACACGATACGCAGTATTTT. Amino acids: CASSRAWSWEARHDTQYF.

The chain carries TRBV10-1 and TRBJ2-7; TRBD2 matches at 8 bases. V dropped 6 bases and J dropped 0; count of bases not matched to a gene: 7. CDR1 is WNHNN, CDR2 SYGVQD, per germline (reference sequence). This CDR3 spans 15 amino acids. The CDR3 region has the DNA TGCGCCAGCAGGACCCGGGGGGGAGGCTCCTACGAGCAGTACTTC. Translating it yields CASRTRGGGSYEQYF.

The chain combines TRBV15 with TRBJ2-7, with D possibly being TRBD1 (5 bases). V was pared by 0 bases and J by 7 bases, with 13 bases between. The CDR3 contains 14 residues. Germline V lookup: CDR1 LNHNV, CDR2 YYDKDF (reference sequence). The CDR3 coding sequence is TGTGCCACCAGCAGAGACACAGGTCCCTGGGAGCAGTACTTC. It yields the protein CATSRDTGPWEQYF.

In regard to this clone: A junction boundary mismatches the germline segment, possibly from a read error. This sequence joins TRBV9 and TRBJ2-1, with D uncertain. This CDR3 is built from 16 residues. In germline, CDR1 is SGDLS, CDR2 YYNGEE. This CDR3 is CANSVEQSRSYNEQFF. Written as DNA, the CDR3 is TGTGCCAACAGCGTAGAACAGTCTCGCTCCTACAATGAGCAGTTCTTC.

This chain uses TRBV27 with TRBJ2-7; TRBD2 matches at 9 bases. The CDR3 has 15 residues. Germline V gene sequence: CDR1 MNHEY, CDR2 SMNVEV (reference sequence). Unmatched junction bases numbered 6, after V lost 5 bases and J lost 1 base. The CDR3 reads CASSPRAGGSYEQYF. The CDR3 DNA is TGTGCCAGCAGTCCCCGGGCGGGAGGGTCCTACGAGCAGTACTTC.

CDR3 loop: CAISSGTAYEQYF. DNA of the CDR3: TGTGCCATCAGTTCCGGGACAGCCTACGAGCAGTACTTC. The rearrangement joins TRBV10-3 to TRBJ2-7; 7 bases are shared with TRBD1. With V trimmed by 5 bases and J by 2 bases, 3 bases remained unmatched. From germline, CDR1 is ENHRY and CDR2 SYGVKD. The CDR3 runs 13 residues.

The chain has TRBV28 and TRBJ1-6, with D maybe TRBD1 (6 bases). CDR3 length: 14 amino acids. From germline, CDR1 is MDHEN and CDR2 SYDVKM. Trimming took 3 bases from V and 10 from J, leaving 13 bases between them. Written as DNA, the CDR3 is TGTGCCAGCAGTTTCGGGGGGCCTAGGTCACCCCTCCACTTT. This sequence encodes CASSFGGPRSPLHF.

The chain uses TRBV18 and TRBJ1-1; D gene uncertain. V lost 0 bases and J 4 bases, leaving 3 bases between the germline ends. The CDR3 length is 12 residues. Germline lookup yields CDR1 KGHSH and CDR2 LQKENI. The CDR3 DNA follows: TGTGCCAGCTCACCACCGAGCACTGAAGCTTTCTTT. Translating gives CASSPPSTEAFF. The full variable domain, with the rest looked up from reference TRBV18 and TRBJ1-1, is NAGVMQNPRHLVRRRGQEARLRCSPMKGHSHVYWYRQLPEEGLKFMVYLQKENIIDESGMPKERFSAEFPKEGPSILRIQQVVRGDSAAYFCASSPPSTEAFFGQGTRLTVV.

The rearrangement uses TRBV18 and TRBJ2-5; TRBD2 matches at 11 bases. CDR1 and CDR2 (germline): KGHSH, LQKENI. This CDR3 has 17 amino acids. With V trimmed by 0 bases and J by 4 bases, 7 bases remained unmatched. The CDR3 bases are TGTGCCAGCTCACCACCGATACTAGCGGGAGATAGAGAGACCCAGTACTTC. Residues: CASSPPILAGDRETQYF.

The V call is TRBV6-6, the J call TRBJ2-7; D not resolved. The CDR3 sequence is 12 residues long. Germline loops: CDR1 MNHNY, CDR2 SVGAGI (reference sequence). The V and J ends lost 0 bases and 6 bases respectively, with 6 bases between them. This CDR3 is CASSYSLSEQYF. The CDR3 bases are TGTGCCAGCAGTTACTCGTTGAGCGAGCAGTACTTC.